One sample yielded the 4 T cell receptor beta chains listed below, sequenced in a study of cytomegalovirus exposure and HLA in healthy donors. The PCR ran on 60 Vbeta and 13 Jbeta primers. Produced via immunoSEQ multiplex PCR; TCRdb's table is partial and in-frame only. The sample contains around 190,000 clones, 75% to 85% of which appear only once. The sample consisted of PBMCs. The receptor source for this set is a woman between 50 and 59 years old in good health and CMV-seronegative.

A remark on this clone: A read error may produce the germline difference seen at one junction end. Other DNA sequences in the same sample also yield this CDR3. This chain connects TRBV19 to TRBJ2-2, with D perhaps matching TRBD2 (5 bases). CDR1 and CDR2 (germline): LNHDA, SQIVND (reference sequence). This CDR3 is 14 amino acids long. The CDR3 DNA follows: TGTGCCAGTAGTATCAGAGGGAGAACCGGGGAGCTGTTCTTT. Residues: CASSIRGRTGELFF.

This clone appeared a single time. The rearrangement links TRBV11-2 to TRBJ2-1; no definite D call. Trimming stripped 6 bases from V and 6 bases from J, with 18 bases between. CDR3 length equals 15 residues. Germline lookup yields CDR1 SGHAT and CDR2 FQNNGV. CDR3 in DNA: TGTGCCAGCAGTTCCCGAAGAGCGCTAATCAATGAGCAGTTCTTC. It translates to CASSSRRALINEQFF. The variable domain in full, with the rest retrieved from reference TRBV11-2 and TRBJ2-1, is EAGVAQSPRYKIIEKRQSVAFWCNPISGHATLYWYQQILGQGPKLLIQFQNNGVVDDSQLPKDRFSAERLKGVDSTLKIQPAKLEDSAVYLCASSSRRALINEQFFGPGTRLTVL.

This chain joins TRBV18 and TRBJ1-1, with TRBD1 identical over 7 bases. The V gene end was trimmed by 5 bases and the J gene end by 6 bases; junction bases not matched to a gene: 3. This CDR3 is built from 12 residues. The germline CDR1 and CDR2 sequences are KGHSH and LQKENI. The CDR3 region has the DNA TGTGCCAGCTCAGTTGGGACAGCTGAAGCTTTCTTT. Amino acid sequence: CASSVGTAEAFF. The entire variable domain, with the rest obtained from reference TRBV18 and TRBJ1-1, is as follows: NAGVMQNPRHLVRRRGQEARLRCSPMKGHSHVYWYRQLPEEGLKFMVYLQKENIIDESGMPKERFSAEFPKEGPSILRIQQVVRGDSAAYFCASSVGTAEAFFGQGTRLTVV.

This clone has just a few counts. The chain recombines TRBV5-1 with TRBJ1-4; no clear D gene. The CDR3 runs to 15 residues. V lost 4 bases and J 5 bases, leaving 15 bases between the germline ends. The germline V gene encodes CDR1 SGHRS and CDR2 YFSETQ. DNA of the CDR3: TGCGCCAGCAGCGACGGACGGAGACTAAATGAAAAACTGTTTTTT. This gives the protein CASSDGRRLNEKLFF.